This TCR beta chain appears in the sequencing data of a study of OX40 agonist ivuxolimab in advanced cancers. Regarding the complete study: The costimulatory receptor OX40 (CD134) was targeted by ivuxolimab, a fully human IgG2 agonistic monoclonal antibody. Intravenous ivuxolimab was administered to patients every 2 weeks at six dose levels: 0.01, 0.1, 0.3, 1.5, 3 and 10 mg/kg. Among the 52 dose-escalation patients, about 20 had hepatocellular carcinoma, roughly 15 melanoma, 9 renal cell carcinoma and 9 head and neck cancer. The dose-escalation cohort was about 83% male with a mean age of approximately 60 years, ranging from roughly 20 to 80. Prior anti-PD-1, anti-PD-L1 or anti-CTLA-4 therapy was permitted, and checkpoint inhibitors had been received by around 39% of dose-escalation patients. Partial responses were achieved by three dose-escalation patients, of whom one had hepatocellular carcinoma and two had cutaneous melanoma. Peripheral TCRbeta sequencing was intended to test whether TCR sequence diversity was altered and clonal T-cell expansion was caused by ivuxolimab. The paper reports the monotherapy dose-escalation portion (N = 52 patients) of the phase I ivuxolimab trial. Summary of the overall study and its limitations: After ivuxolimab, CD8+ T cells had more expanded clones than CD4+ T cells on average. Low levels of normalized T-cell clonal expansion were also seen in some patients who did not respond. Clonal expansion of both CD4+ and CD8+ blood T cells was observed from baseline to week 6 at doses 0.1 to 3.0 mg/kg. The antigen specificity of the peripheral T cells that underwent clonal expansion was not determined. In the 0.1-3.0 mg/kg groups, partial responders had among the lowest normalized peripheral clonal expansion, particularly in CD8+ T cells.

The trial excluded patients who had a history of autoimmune disease or who were on systemic immunosuppression. Peripheral blood for TCR sequencing was collected from all dose cohorts at baseline, on cycle 4 day 1, and on cycle 7 day 1. Samples were obtained from an open-label, multicenter, first-in-human phase I dose-escalation trial of ivuxolimab. Adults with locally advanced or metastatic head and neck squamous cell, hepatocellular, melanoma or renal cell carcinoma were enrolled in the trial. Before TCR sequencing, CD4+ T cells and CD8+ T cells from peripheral blood were sorted into separate populations. Genomic DNA was extracted from sorted cells for sequencing of the TCRbeta CDR3 region. The immunoSEQ Assay was used to sequence the TCRbeta CDR3 regions. The table comes from immuneACCESS by way of TCRdb, which keeps in-frame sequences with V and J called. Part of the clones is missing from these tables; in studies checked, under half for an unresolved V gene and the rest for unknown reasons. For this sample there are roughly 71,000 clones; about 83% appear just once. The ten largest clones take up around 0.78% of the sample.

The germline V gene (reference sequence) provides CDR1 LNHDA and CDR2 SQIVND. Germline trimming amounts to 6 bases on V and 8 bases on J, with 16 as the count of junction bases outside the gene matches. The CDR3 spans 17 residues, from the cysteine through the phenylalanine. The sequence is cut down to CDR3 DNA, 51 bases in frame from base 1. As to this clone: Its antigen is not yet known. Per-base qualities were not stored, and no clone one base away is much larger.

The source material was CD4+ or CD8+ T cells sorted from blood, sampled in a trial of the OX40 agonist ivuxolimab. Rearrangement joined TRBV19 to TRBJ2-1; 10 bases in the junction line up with TRBD1. The receptor comes from an adult with an advanced solid tumor such as melanoma, head and neck, liver or kidney cancer. The CDR3 reads as follows: CASSTTRQGAKGYEQFF. Read as DNA, the sequence is TGTGCCAGTAGCACCACCCGACAGGGGGCCAAAGGCTATGAGCAGTTCTTC.